The 27 T cell receptor beta chains below all came from one sample that was sequenced in a study of blood T cells in healthy people across ages. Combining a sample-barcoded 5' primer with a J-beta primer mix, a second PCR ran for 7 to 11 cycles. One entry per CDR3 protein results from TCRdb running MiXCR on the 5' RACE reads. Of about 600,000 distinct CDR3 sequences in the sample, 47% were seen once. The sequencing input was blood. These receptors were taken from a man older than 75 in good health.

The V and J genes are TRBV5-5 and TRBJ2-7, with D possibly being TRBD1 or TRBD2 (5 bases each). The V gene's germline CDR1 is SGHKS and CDR2 YYEKEE (reference sequence). The V end lost 4 bases, the J end lost 6 bases, and 17 bases lay between the germline ends. The CDR3 runs 14 residues. CDR3 coding DNA: TGTGCCAGCAGCGCCGGGACCCAACGTGTCGAGCAGTACTTC. It is translated as CASSAGTQRVEQYF. The full variable domain, completed using reference TRBV5-5 and TRBJ2-7, is DAGVTQSPTHLIKTRGQQVTLRCSPISGHKSVSWYQQVLGQGPQFIFQYYEKEERGRGNFPDRFSARQFPNYSSELNVNALLLGDSALYLCASSAGTQRVEQYFGPGTRLTVT.

The chain carries TRBV20-1 and TRBJ2-3; the D is unclear. The V gene lost 6 bases and the J gene lost 7 bases, with 11 bases spanning the gap. The CDR3 length is 11 residues. Per germline, CDR1 DFQATT and CDR2 SNEGSKA (reference sequence). CDR3 coding DNA: TGCAGTGCCCGACCAGACCATACGCAGTATTTT. Translating gives CSARPDHTQYF.

This clonotype has ten or more counts. The CDR3 nucleotides read TGCAGTGTCCCCTCCGACAGGGGTGGCACAGATACGCAGTATTTT. This encodes CSVPSDRGGTDTQYF. V is TRBV20-1 and J is TRBJ2-3; 8 positions match TRBD1. Germline CDR1 and CDR2: DFQATT and SNEGSKA (reference sequence). With V trimmed by 7 bases and J by 1 base, 10 bases remained unmatched. This CDR3 spans 15 amino acids.

This clonotype came up a few times. The rearrangement uses TRBV12-3 or TRBV12-4 and TRBJ1-5; weak D call: TRBD1 (5 bases). CDR3 length: 14 amino acids. V dropped 3 bases and J dropped 6 bases, with 12 bases sitting between them. The CDR3 DNA reads as TGTGCCAGCAGTTTTGGGGCAGCCGGTCAGCCCCAGCATTTT. Amino acids: CASSFGAAGQPQHF.

The table lists this clonotype with many counts. V gene TRBV6-6 combines with J gene TRBJ1-6; 8 positions agree with TRBD1. Germline CDR1 reads MNHNY; CDR2 reads SVGAGI (reference sequence). The ends lost 6 bases at V and 9 bases at J; junction bases unmatched: 7. This CDR3 is built from 14 residues. CDR3 coding DNA: TGTGCCAGCAGACACGACAGGGGTCCTTCACCCCTCCACTTT. It yields the protein CASRHDRGPSPLHF.

This clonotype was seen a few times. This rearrangement joins TRBV6-6 to TRBJ1-3, with a weak D call TRBD1 (6 bases). V was trimmed by 0 bases and J by 4 bases, leaving 7 bases between them. Germline V gene sequence: CDR1 MNHNY, CDR2 SVGAGI (reference sequence). CDR3 length: 14 residues. CDR3: CASSYSGQGNTIYF. The CDR3, as DNA: TGTGCCAGCAGTTACTCAGGACAGGGAAACACCATATATTTT.

The V call is TRBV20-1, the J call TRBJ2-3; TRBD1 matches at 7 bases. CDR1 is DFQATT, CDR2 SNEGSKA, per germline (reference sequence). Trimming took 0 bases from V and 1 from J; bases not matched to a gene: 7. CDR3 length: 16 residues. This CDR3 reads CSARDPRTGGTDTQYF. CDR3 in DNA: TGCAGTGCTAGAGATCCCCGGACAGGTGGCACAGATACGCAGTATTTT.

The V and J genes are TRBV28 and TRBJ1-2; D is unresolved. Trimming shortened V by 8 bases and J by 2 bases, and 12 bases separated the two germline ends. Germline assignment: CDR1 MDHEN and CDR2 SYDVKM. The CDR3 totals 13 residues. As DNA, the CDR3 is TGTGCCAGCTACGGGTCCTCGAACTATGGCTACACCTTC. Translated: CASYGSSNYGYTF.

This clonotype occurred a few times. The rearrangement joins TRBV7-9 to TRBJ2-5; possible D gene TRBD1, 6 bases. Trimming pared 3 bases from V and 5 bases from J, leaving 7 bases between. Germline V lookup: CDR1 SEHNR, CDR2 FQNEAQ (reference sequence). The CDR3 spans 12 residues. The CDR3 loop is CASSFQGETQYF. The CDR3 bases are TGTGCCAGCAGCTTTCAGGGGGAGACCCAGTACTTC.

On this clonotype itself: A single base separates this from a much larger clone, so it may be a read error. The chain combines TRBV6-5 with TRBJ1-4, with D perhaps matching TRBD1 (6 bases). Germline V gene sequence: CDR1 MNHEY, CDR2 SVGAGI. Trimming left V 0 bases short and J 3 bases short, with 17 bases between. The CDR3 runs 18 residues. CDR3 residues: CASSYSSLGGWANEKLFF. The CDR3 nucleotides read TGTGCCAGCAGTTACTCGTCTTTAGGGGGGTGGGCTAATGAAAAACTGTTTTTT.

The rearrangement joins TRBV5-1 to TRBJ1-2; maybe TRBD1 (5 bases). Germline V lookup: CDR1 SGHRS, CDR2 YFSETQ. Trimming left V 5 bases short and J 0 bases short, with 20 bases between. The CDR3 totals 17 residues. The CDR3, as DNA: TGCGCCAGCAGACCCCGGGACGGAGGAACTTCTAACTATGGCTACACCTTC. Protein sequence: CASRPRDGGTSNYGYTF.

The V gene is TRBV5-1, the J gene TRBJ2-1; D tentatively fits TRBD1 or TRBD2 (5 bases each). The CDR3 spans 14 residues. In germline, CDR1 is SGHRS, CDR2 YFSETQ. The ends were cut back, 5 bases at V and 3 bases at J, with 12 bases in the middle. CDR3 residues: CASRGEPDYNEQFF. CDR3 nucleotides: TGCGCCAGCAGGGGGGAGCCCGACTACAATGAGCAGTTCTTC.

This clonotype was seen only a few times. This chain joins TRBV3-1 and TRBJ1-1; D gene unclear. This CDR3 comprises 14 residues. Trimming cost V 0 bases and J 10 bases, with 15 bases left between them. Germline values: CDR1 LGHDT, CDR2 YNNKEL (reference sequence). CDR3 in amino acids: CASSQDPSVDGAFF. The DNA for the CDR3 is TGTGCCAGCAGCCAAGATCCGTCGGTAGATGGAGCTTTCTTT.

On this clonotype: A clone one base away is much larger, so this may be a read error. The chain employs TRBV6-6 and TRBJ2-6, with a possible D match to TRBD1 (6 bases). The germline V gene encodes CDR1 MNHNY and CDR2 SVGAGI (reference sequence). The CDR3 has 16 amino acids. V lost 6 bases and J lost 0, with 12 bases in between. CDR3 sequence: CASRPGQSSGANVLTF. CDR3 nucleotides: TGTGCCAGCAGGCCGGGACAAAGCTCTGGGGCCAACGTCCTGACTTTC.

The genes are TRBV20-1 and TRBJ1-4; 9 bases match TRBD1. Per germline, CDR1 DFQATT and CDR2 SNEGSKA (reference sequence). The CDR3 totals 15 residues. The J segment lost 3 bases and the V segment lost 2 bases, leaving 4 bases of the junction unmatched. CDR3 nucleotide sequence: TGCAGTGCTAGATCAACAGGGGGCTCTAATGAAAAACTGTTTTTT. Translating it yields CSARSTGGSNEKLFF.

This clonotype was observed a few times. The rearrangement joins TRBV7-9 to TRBJ2-7, with 14 bases fitting TRBD2. From germline, CDR1 is SEHNR and CDR2 FQNEAQ (reference sequence). With 5 bases clipped from V and 6 bases from J, the junction kept 18 bases outside the gene matches. There are 19 residues in the CDR3. CDR3 in amino acids: CASSPPGLAGVTRIREQYF. The CDR3, as DNA: TGTGCCAGCAGCCCCCCGGGACTAGCGGGAGTAACTCGGATTCGCGAGCAGTACTTC.

The chain carries TRBV4-2 and TRBJ1-1; TRBD1 is a possible D gene (6 bases). Trimming removed 2 bases at V and 1 base at J, with 14 bases between. Germline V gene lookup returns CDR1 LGHNA and CDR2 YNFKEQ. The CDR3 has 16 amino acids. CDR3 sequence: CASSQPDRPPNTEAFF. CDR3 nucleotides: TGTGCCAGCAGCCAACCCGACAGGCCACCGAACACTGAAGCTTTCTTT.

The V and J genes are TRBV6-4 and TRBJ1-6; D remains unclear. CDR1 MRHNA and CDR2 SNTAGT come from the germline V gene. Trimming removed 3 bases from V and 10 bases from J, with 10 bases in between. This CDR3 has 13 residues. The DNA for the CDR3 is TGTGCCAGCAGTGAATCGGCGAGGTCACCCCTCCACTTT. Amino acid sequence: CASSESARSPLHF.

V and J are TRBV20-1 and TRBJ2-1; the match to TRBD2 covers 9 bases. Germline CDR1 and CDR2: DFQATT and SNEGSKA (reference sequence). V lost 6 bases and J lost 6; bases outside the gene matches: 9. The CDR3 sequence is 14 residues long. CDR3 sequence: CSALSGRNGNEQFF. Written as DNA, the CDR3 is TGCAGTGCCCTGAGCGGGAGGAACGGCAATGAGCAGTTCTTC.

The rearrangement links TRBV9 to TRBJ2-7, with D perhaps TRBD2 (5 bases). Germline lookup yields CDR1 SGDLS and CDR2 YYNGEE. The CDR3 totals 15 residues. V was pared by 3 bases and J by 4 bases, with 17 bases between. This chain's CDR3 is CASSAGMDGNYEQYF. The CDR3 coding sequence is TGTGCCAGCAGCGCCGGGATGGACGGAAATTACGAGCAGTACTTC.

In its sample, this clonotype was seen once. This rearrangement joins TRBV20-1 to TRBJ1-1; D gene unclear. Per the germline V gene, CDR1 is DFQATT and CDR2 is SNEGSKA (reference sequence). Trimming cost V 6 bases and J 6 bases, with 11 bases left between them. The CDR3 contains 11 residues. The CDR3 DNA sequence: TGCAGTGCCCCGAGGGTCCCTGAAGCTTTCTTT. Residues: CSAPRVPEAFF.

J is TRBJ2-3 and V is TRBV7-8; D is unresolved. Germline CDR1 reads SGHVS; CDR2 reads FQNEAQ. V lost 3 bases to trimming and J lost 1 base, with 17 bases between them. The CDR3 runs 17 residues. The CDR3 region is CASSFEVIRAGTDTQYF. Written as DNA, the CDR3 is TGTGCCAGCAGCTTTGAGGTTATTCGGGCCGGCACAGATACGCAGTATTTT.

This clonotype was recorded a few times. The chain has TRBV29-1 and TRBJ1-1, with TRBD1 matching 8 bases. Germline V gene lookup returns CDR1 SQVTM and CDR2 ANQGSEA. The CDR3 consists of 14 residues. V lost 4 bases to trimming and J lost 9 bases; unmatched junction nucleotides: 13. The DNA for the CDR3 is TGCAGCGTTGCCCCGACTGGACAGGGCGTCAAAGCTTTCTTT. This translates into CSVAPTGQGVKAFF.

This clonotype was recorded at least ten times. This chain links TRBV27 with TRBJ2-2, with D uncertain. V dropped 4 bases and J dropped 5 bases, with 11 bases sitting between them. CDR1 and CDR2 from the germline V gene are MNHEY and SMNVEV (reference sequence). The CDR3 covers 14 residues. CDR3 loop: CASSSLTRTGELFF. Written as DNA, the CDR3 is TGTGCCAGCAGTTCCCTAACCCGGACCGGGGAGCTGTTTTTT.

The chain combines TRBV12-3 or TRBV12-4 with TRBJ2-7, with D perhaps assigned TRBD1 or TRBD2 (6 bases each). The last part of the DNA fits TRBJ2-1 better; the J call may be wrong. The CDR3 spans 15 residues. Here the CDR3 DNA reads TGTGCCAGCAGTGTACAGACTAGTGGGGGGCATGAGCAGTTCTTC. It is translated as CASSVQTSGGHEQFF.

To note about this clonotype: At one end, the junction sequence differs from germline, possibly due to a read error. The rearrangement uses TRBV5-1 and TRBJ2-1, with TRBD2 matching over 12 bases. From germline, CDR1 is SGHRS and CDR2 YFSETQ. This CDR3 has 16 residues. In DNA, the CDR3 is TGCGCCGGCAGCCCATCTACTAGCGGGGGGACCAATGAGCAGTTCTTC. It yields the protein CAGSPSTSGGTNEQFF.

There are a few counts of this clonotype. V is TRBV2 and J is TRBJ2-5; D is ambiguous. Germline values: CDR1 SNHLY, CDR2 FYNNEI. This CDR3 is built from 12 residues. V was cut by 4 bases and J by 4 bases, with 7 bases left in between. CDR3 residues: CASSGLGETQYF. In DNA, the CDR3 is TGTGCCAGCAGTGGCTTAGGAGAGACCCAGTACTTC.